This T cell receptor (beta chain) was recorded in a study of T cell responses to AZD1222 COVID-19 vaccine. Study-wide results and limits: CD4 TCRs linked to vaccination spanned spike, dominating at 160-218 and 743-854. Scientists sampled the repertoires only once the peak T cell response had passed. Unmutated variant regions are reportedly targeted by nearly half of spike-specific TCRs.

Repertoires were generated with immunoSEQ multiplex PCR, while TCRdb's copy carries only in-frame clones and drops some. Among about 120,000 clones listed, 70% to 90% were seen once. CDR1 and CDR2 (germline): LGHNT, FRNRAP. Trimming took off 6 bases at V and 2 bases at J, with 16 bases between the two ends. The CDR3 totals 15 residues. Regarding this clone: Its antigen is unknown.

The sequencing used peripheral blood, collected on day 0 of AZD1222 vaccination. J is TRBJ1-1 and V is TRBV12-5, with D maybe TRBD1 (6 bases). The source of this sequence is an adult in good health. The CDR3 sequence: CASGRTGIINTEAFF. The CDR3 nucleotides read TGTGCTAGTGGCCGTACAGGGATCATAAACACTGAAGCTTTCTTT.